Listed below are T cell receptor beta chains from one sample, sequenced in a study of blood T cell repertoires in COVID-19. TCRdb keeps only in-frame clones here, not all; method: immunoSEQ multiplex PCR. The data hold 35,000 to 50,000 clones, with approximately 90% observed a single time. Material for sequencing was peripheral blood. The receptors stem from a human donor in a cohort sampled during active COVID-19. CDR3s include the opening cysteine and the closing phenylalanine or tryptophan. Each record gives: J gene, D gene, V gene, clone size, CDR3 protein, CDR3 DNA. A D gene is named only where the DNA matches it firmly. Where a row states a size, it is once, few, many or the class of an expanded clone; other rows omit it.

j_call: TRBJ1-5
d_call: NA
v_call: TRBV24-1
clone_size: NA
cdr3_aa: CATSDVSEPQHF
cdr3_nt: TGTGCCACCAGTGATGTATCTGAGCCCCAGCATTTT

j_call: TRBJ2-7
d_call: TRBD1
v_call: TRBV4-2
clone_size: NA
cdr3_aa: CASSGRQGVFDEQYF
cdr3_nt: TGTGCCAGCAGCGGCCGACAGGGGGTTTTTGACGAGCAGTACTTC

j_call: TRBJ1-1
d_call: NA
v_call: TRBV7-9
clone_size: few
cdr3_aa: CASSFLDTEAFF
cdr3_nt: TGTGCCAGCAGCTTCCTCGACACTGAAGCTTTCTTT

j_call: TRBJ1-5
d_call: TRBD1
v_call: TRBV7-2
clone_size: few
cdr3_aa: CASSSPGGTQPQHF
cdr3_nt: TGTGCCAGCAGCTCCCCAGGGGGGACTCAGCCCCAGCATTTT

j_call: TRBJ2-3
d_call: NA
v_call: TRBV20-1
clone_size: once
cdr3_aa: CSASSRGTQYF
cdr3_nt: TGCAGTGCTAGTTCTCGGGGTACGCAGTATTTT

j_call: TRBJ2-7
d_call: TRBD1
v_call: TRBV9
clone_size: NA
cdr3_aa: CASSVAEGALTYEQYF
cdr3_nt: TGTGCCAGCAGCGTAGCAGAGGGGGCCCTAACCTACGAGCAGTACTTC

j_call: TRBJ2-7
d_call: NA
v_call: TRBV28
clone_size: NA
cdr3_aa: CASRPRGGRAYEQYF
cdr3_nt: TGTGCCAGCAGGCCTAGGGGGGGCAGGGCGTACGAGCAGTACTTC

j_call: TRBJ2-1
d_call: TRBD2
v_call: TRBV11-3
clone_size: once
cdr3_aa: CASSLGVAGASYNEQFF
cdr3_nt: TGTGCCAGCAGCTTAGGGGTAGCGGGAGCCAGTTACAATGAGCAGTTCTTC

j_call: TRBJ2-7
d_call: TRBD1
v_call: TRBV5-1
clone_size: NA
cdr3_aa: CASSPGTGGYEQYF
cdr3_nt: TGCGCCAGCAGCCCCGGGACAGGGGGCTACGAGCAGTACTTC

j_call: TRBJ1-1
d_call: TRBD1
v_call: TRBV15
clone_size: NA
cdr3_aa: CATSGRDSRVLEAFF
cdr3_nt: TGTGCCACCAGCGGCCGGGACAGCAGGGTTCTTGAAGCTTTCTTT

j_call: TRBJ2-2
d_call: TRBD2
v_call: TRBV6-4
clone_size: NA
cdr3_aa: CASSELAGDTGELFF
cdr3_nt: TGTGCCAGCAGCGAACTAGCGGGAGACACCGGGGAGCTGTTTTTT

j_call: TRBJ2-1
d_call: TRBD2
v_call: TRBV6-5
clone_size: NA
cdr3_aa: CASRARLANEQFF
cdr3_nt: TGTGCCAGCAGGGCCCGACTAGCGAATGAGCAGTTCTTC

j_call: TRBJ2-1
d_call: NA
v_call: TRBV19
clone_size: NA
cdr3_aa: CASSRLVVDEQFF
cdr3_nt: TGTGCCAGTAGCCGACTAGTGGTAGATGAGCAGTTCTTC

j_call: TRBJ2-6
d_call: NA
v_call: TRBV27
clone_size: NA
cdr3_aa: CASTVTGTANVLTF
cdr3_nt: TGTGCCAGCACAGTCACAGGGACGGCCAACGTCCTGACTTTC

j_call: TRBJ1-5
d_call: TRBD1
v_call: TRBV25-1
clone_size: NA
cdr3_aa: CASSDLTGGDNQPQHF
cdr3_nt: TGTGCCAGCAGTGATTTAACAGGGGGGGACAATCAGCCCCAGCATTTT

j_call: TRBJ1-1
d_call: NA
v_call: TRBV5-1
clone_size: NA
cdr3_aa: CASSLEWQNTEAFF
cdr3_nt: TGCGCCAGCAGCTTGGAATGGCAGAACACTGAAGCTTTCTTT

j_call: TRBJ2-7
d_call: TRBD1
v_call: TRBV27
clone_size: once
cdr3_aa: CASSLKGAAYEQYF
cdr3_nt: TGTGCCAGCAGTTTAAAGGGGGCGGCCTACGAGCAGTACTTC

j_call: TRBJ2-2
d_call: TRBD1
v_call: TRBV2
clone_size: NA
cdr3_aa: CASRYRGTGELFF
cdr3_nt: TGTGCCAGCAGGTACAGGGGAACCGGGGAGCTGTTTTTT

j_call: TRBJ1-1
d_call: TRBD1
v_call: TRBV28
clone_size: NA
cdr3_aa: CASRKWGQENTEAFF
cdr3_nt: TGTGCCAGCCGAAAGTGGGGACAGGAGAACACTGAAGCTTTCTTT

j_call: TRBJ1-2
d_call: NA
v_call: TRBV28
clone_size: NA
cdr3_aa: CASSSRSPPYGYTF
cdr3_nt: TGTGCCAGCAGTTCGAGATCCCCCCCCTATGGCTACACCTTC

j_call: TRBJ2-6
d_call: NA
v_call: TRBV15
clone_size: NA
cdr3_aa: CATSRRPSGANVLTF
cdr3_nt: TGTGCCACCAGCAGGAGGCCCTCTGGGGCCAACGTCCTGACTTTC

j_call: TRBJ2-7
d_call: NA
v_call: TRBV20-1
clone_size: NA
cdr3_aa: CSALRGEQYF
cdr3_nt: TGCAGTGCTCTTCGGGGTGAGCAGTACTTC

j_call: TRBJ2-1
d_call: TRBD2
v_call: TRBV7-9
clone_size: NA
cdr3_aa: CASSLLHAGGPNNEQFF
cdr3_nt: TGTGCCAGCAGCCTACTACATGCGGGAGGGCCGAACAATGAGCAGTTCTTC

j_call: TRBJ1-2
d_call: TRBD1
v_call: TRBV2
clone_size: NA
cdr3_aa: CASLGDSGYGYTF
cdr3_nt: TGTGCCAGCCTCGGGGACAGCGGTTATGGCTACACCTTC

j_call: TRBJ2-3
d_call: NA
v_call: TRBV10-3
clone_size: NA
cdr3_aa: CAISETGTQLTDTQYF
cdr3_nt: TGTGCCATCAGTGAGACCGGGACACAACTCACAGATACGCAGTATTTT

j_call: TRBJ2-7
d_call: TRBD1
v_call: TRBV7-2
clone_size: NA
cdr3_aa: CASSLGTGPYEQYF
cdr3_nt: TGTGCCAGCAGCTTAGGGACAGGGCCCTACGAGCAGTACTTC

j_call: TRBJ2-2
d_call: TRBD2
v_call: TRBV9
clone_size: NA
cdr3_aa: CASSVNPGLADFGELFF
cdr3_nt: TGTGCCAGCAGCGTAAATCCGGGACTAGCGGATTTTGGGGAGCTGTTTTTT

j_call: TRBJ2-7
d_call: NA
v_call: TRBV4-1
clone_size: NA
cdr3_aa: CASSPQSADFAYEQYF
cdr3_nt: TGCGCCAGCAGTCCCCAAAGCGCGGACTTCGCCTACGAGCAGTACTTC

j_call: TRBJ2-5
d_call: NA
v_call: TRBV18
clone_size: NA
cdr3_aa: CASSPQQGGETQYF
cdr3_nt: TGTGCCAGCTCACCACAACAGGGAGGGGAGACCCAGTACTTC

j_call: TRBJ2-7
d_call: TRBD2
v_call: TRBV3-1/TRBV3-2
clone_size: NA
cdr3_aa: CASSPSGASSYEQYF
cdr3_nt: TGTGCCAGCAGTCCGAGCGGGGCAAGCTCCTACGAGCAGTACTTC

j_call: TRBJ2-3
d_call: NA
v_call: TRBV18
clone_size: few
cdr3_aa: CASSPPRSGPSTDTQYF
cdr3_nt: TGTGCCAGCTCACCACCGCGTAGCGGCCCTAGCACAGATACGCAGTATTTT

j_call: TRBJ1-4
d_call: NA
v_call: TRBV4-1
clone_size: NA
cdr3_aa: CASSQVRESGEKLFF
cdr3_nt: TGCGCCAGCAGCCAAGTCCGGGAATCCGGTGAAAAACTGTTTTTT

j_call: TRBJ1-3
d_call: NA
v_call: TRBV10-1
clone_size: few
cdr3_aa: CATSPGGSSGNTIYF
cdr3_nt: TGCGCGACTTCACCCGGCGGGAGCTCTGGAAACACCATATATTTT

j_call: TRBJ1-1
d_call: NA
v_call: TRBV5-4
clone_size: NA
cdr3_aa: CASSLVGGLNTEAFF
cdr3_nt: TGTGCCAGCAGCTTGGTTGGCGGCTTGAACACTGAAGCTTTCTTT

j_call: TRBJ2-2
d_call: NA
v_call: TRBV7-9
clone_size: NA
cdr3_aa: CASSPRRRIDTGELFF
cdr3_nt: TGTGCCAGCAGCCCCCGCCGCAGGATAGACACCGGGGAGCTGTTTTTT

j_call: TRBJ2-3
d_call: NA
v_call: TRBV10-3
clone_size: NA
cdr3_aa: CAISEGLTSTDTQYF
cdr3_nt: TGTGCCATCAGTGAGGGGCTAACTAGCACAGATACGCAGTATTTT

j_call: TRBJ1-3
d_call: NA
v_call: TRBV25-1
clone_size: NA
cdr3_aa: CASSESLGVEASGNTIYF
cdr3_nt: TGTGCCAGCAGTGAATCCCTCGGAGTGGAGGCTTCTGGAAACACCATATATTTT

j_call: TRBJ2-2
d_call: NA
v_call: TRBV27
clone_size: NA
cdr3_aa: CASSLWTGSMAGELFF
cdr3_nt: TGTGCCAGCAGTTTATGGACGGGGTCGATGGCCGGGGAGCTGTTTTTT

j_call: TRBJ1-2
d_call: NA
v_call: TRBV19
clone_size: once
cdr3_aa: CASSIGANYGYTF
cdr3_nt: TGTGCCAGTAGTATAGGAGCTAACTATGGCTACACCTTC

j_call: TRBJ2-1
d_call: NA
v_call: TRBV11-2
clone_size: NA
cdr3_aa: CASSLRSSYNEQFF
cdr3_nt: TGTGCCAGCAGCTTGAGGAGCTCCTACAATGAGCAGTTCTTC

j_call: TRBJ1-2
d_call: NA
v_call: TRBV28
clone_size: NA
cdr3_aa: CASRQGNYGYTF
cdr3_nt: TGTGCCAGCAGGCAGGGGAACTATGGCTACACCTTC

j_call: TRBJ1-2
d_call: TRBD1
v_call: TRBV6-1
clone_size: NA
cdr3_aa: CASSEFRGQGYTF
cdr3_nt: TGTGCCAGCAGTGAATTTAGGGGGCAAGGCTACACCTTC

j_call: TRBJ2-1
d_call: NA
v_call: TRBV11-3
clone_size: NA
cdr3_aa: CASSHPGYEQFF
cdr3_nt: TGTGCCAGCAGCCATCCGGGGTACGAGCAGTTCTTC

j_call: TRBJ2-7
d_call: NA
v_call: TRBV28
clone_size: NA
cdr3_aa: CAARRGYEQYF
cdr3_nt: TGTGCCGCTAGGAGGGGCTACGAGCAGTACTTC

j_call: TRBJ1-1
d_call: NA
v_call: TRBV9
clone_size: few
cdr3_aa: CASSLGQANTEAFF
cdr3_nt: TGTGCCAGCAGCCTAGGGCAGGCGAACACTGAAGCTTTCTTT

j_call: TRBJ1-3
d_call: NA
v_call: TRBV5-6
clone_size: few
cdr3_aa: CASTKTGVGSGNTIYF
cdr3_nt: TGTGCCAGCACAAAGACAGGAGTCGGCTCTGGAAACACCATATATTTT

j_call: TRBJ2-1
d_call: TRBD2
v_call: TRBV4-1
clone_size: NA
cdr3_aa: CASSLSSGRSLYNEQFF
cdr3_nt: TGCGCCAGCAGCCTATCTAGCGGGAGGTCCCTATACAATGAGCAGTTCTTC

j_call: TRBJ2-1
d_call: TRBD1
v_call: TRBV12-5
clone_size: NA
cdr3_aa: CASRQGRNEQFF
cdr3_nt: TGTGCTAGTCGACAGGGCCGCAATGAGCAGTTCTTC

j_call: TRBJ2-3
d_call: TRBD2
v_call: TRBV7-9
clone_size: NA
cdr3_aa: CASEPGGSADTQYF
cdr3_nt: TGTGCCAGCGAACCAGGCGGGAGCGCAGATACGCAGTATTTT

j_call: TRBJ2-3
d_call: TRBD2
v_call: TRBV6-5
clone_size: NA
cdr3_aa: CASGLGGRSAQYF
cdr3_nt: TGTGCCAGTGGGCTTGGCGGGAGGTCTGCGCAGTATTTT